The 26 T cell receptor beta chains given below trace back to one sample, sequenced in a study of T cells after yellow fever vaccination. MiXCR, run by TCRdb on the 5' RACE reads, gives a single entry per CDR3 protein. The repertoire holds some 220,000 distinct CDR3 sequences, with roughly 3.3% as singletons. Material: CD4+ T cells sorted from PBMCs, obtained 10 days after the yellow fever booster vaccination. All receptors derive from a man younger than 35 who received the YFV17D yellow fever vaccine.

The chain couples TRBV7-2 to TRBJ1-4, with unresolved D. Trimming took 1 base from V and 0 from J, leaving 12 bases between them. Germline V gives CDR1 SGHTA, CDR2 FQGNSA. There are 17 residues in the CDR3. The CDR3 DNA is TGTGCCAGCAGCTTAGAGTCCCCGATTCCAACTAATGAAAAACTGTTTTTT. Residues: CASSLESPIPTNEKLFF.

This clonotype showed up many times. The chain recombines TRBV7-2 with TRBJ2-2; D could derive from TRBD1 or TRBD2 (5 bases each). CDR1 is SGHTA and CDR2 is FQGNSA in the germline V gene. V was shortened by 6 bases and J by 1 base, with 18 bases between the two germline ends. There are 17 residues in the CDR3. CDR3 bases: TGTGCCAGCAGGTCGTTTGGGACGGATCTGAACACCGGGGAGCTGTTTTTT. Protein product: CASRSFGTDLNTGELFF.

This clonotype was observed at least ten times. This chain uses TRBV6-5 with TRBJ2-1; 8 nucleotides line up with TRBD1. The germline V gene has CDR1 MNHEY and CDR2 SVGAGI. The J segment lost 5 bases and the V segment lost 7 bases, leaving 19 bases of the junction unmatched. The length of the CDR3 is 18 residues. The CDR3 region is CASKPQGATGKIHNEQFF. DNA of the CDR3: TGTGCCAGCAAACCTCAGGGGGCCACAGGGAAGATCCACAATGAGCAGTTCTTC.

This clonotype was detected only a few times. V gene TRBV12-3 or TRBV12-4 combines with J gene TRBJ2-2, with 9 bases that match TRBD1. This CDR3 region has 14 residues. Unmatched junction bases numbered 5, after V lost 6 bases and J lost 6 bases. As DNA, the CDR3 is TGTGCCAGCAGACCGACAGGGGGAGCCGGGGAGCTGTTTTTT. This translates into CASRPTGGAGELFF.

This clonotype was detected many times. The rearrangement uses TRBV27 and TRBJ1-3; D unresolved. With 5 bases removed from V and 0 bases from J, the gap between germline ends came to 14 bases. This CDR3 contains 16 residues. Germline V gene lookup returns CDR1 MNHEY and CDR2 SMNVEV (reference sequence). In DNA, the CDR3 is TGTGCCAGCAGTCCGCTTACCCGCCGCTCTGGAAACACCATATATTTT. As protein: CASSPLTRRSGNTIYF.

This clonotype came up many times. The gene calls are TRBV7-2 and TRBJ2-1, with a tentative D call TRBD2 (6 bases). Germline assignment: CDR1 SGHTA and CDR2 FQGNSA. The CDR3 has 15 residues. V gave up 6 bases and J gave up 7 bases, with 19 bases separating them. CDR3 bases: TGTGCCAGCAGTCTTAGCGGACCCACCGGGAATGAGCAGTTCTTC. Translation: CASSLSGPTGNEQFF.

This clonotype was detected a few times. The chain uses TRBV27 and TRBJ1-4; no definite D call. V was clipped by 2 bases and J by 6 bases, with 7 bases between them. The CDR3 has 13 amino acids. Germline V gene lookup returns CDR1 MNHEY and CDR2 SMNVEV (reference sequence). This CDR3 is CASSLTPDEKLFF. The CDR3 bases are TGTGCCAGCAGTTTAACCCCAGATGAAAAACTGTTTTTT.

The table lists this clonotype with many counts. The chain is built from TRBV7-2 and TRBJ2-5, with TRBD2 identical over 7 bases. This CDR3 is 13 amino acids long. Germline CDR1 SGHTA, CDR2 FQGNSA. V gave up 5 bases and J gave up 4 bases; unmatched junction bases: 4. The CDR3 DNA reads as TGTGCCAGCAGCGGGGGGGGTACAGAGACCCAGTACTTC. Its translation: CASSGGGTETQYF.

The sample holds a few counts of this clonotype. The chain carries TRBV10-3 and TRBJ2-7; D could derive from TRBD1 or TRBD2 (6 bases each). The CDR3 covers 16 residues. Germline V gene sequence: CDR1 ENHRY, CDR2 SYGVKD. Trimming removed 2 bases from V and 5 bases from J, with 19 bases in between. For the CDR3, the DNA is TGTGCCATCAGTGAGCCCGCCCCGGGGGCCTTCCACGAGCAGTACGTC. The encoded protein is CAISEPAPGAFHEQYV.

At least ten counts were recorded for this clonotype. The rearrangement links TRBV27 to TRBJ2-1, with D perhaps matching TRBD1 (5 bases). CDR3 length: 15 residues. CDR1 is MNHEY, CDR2 SMNVEV, per germline (reference sequence). The V and J ends lost 7 bases and 9 bases respectively, with 22 bases between them. The CDR3: CASTPGLARYGEQFF. Here the CDR3 DNA reads TGTGCCAGCACGCCAGGGTTGGCCCGATATGGTGAGCAGTTCTTC.

The J gene is TRBJ2-7, the V gene TRBV30; possibly TRBD1 for D (6 bases). Germline-derived CDR1 and CDR2 are GTSNPN and SVGIG (reference sequence). V was pared by 0 bases and J by 4 bases, with 10 bases between. The CDR3 extends over 13 amino acids. The CDR3 here is CAWSVQGMYEQYF. The CDR3 DNA reads TGTGCCTGGAGTGTACAGGGTATGTACGAGCAGTACTTC.

The DNA for the CDR3 is TGTGCCAGTAGTAGAAGGACAGGGAGTGAGGGCAATCAGCCCCAGCATTTT. It encodes CASSRRTGSEGNQPQHF. This chain links TRBV19 with TRBJ1-5; 8 bases map to TRBD1. Trimming cost V 4 bases and J 2 bases; bases outside gene matches: 10. Germline V gives CDR1 LNHDA, CDR2 SQIVND (reference sequence). CDR3 size: 17 residues.

This clonotype was seen ten or more times. The J gene is TRBJ2-1, the V gene TRBV5-1, with D maybe TRBD2 (7 bases). The CDR3 has 16 residues. V shed 0 bases and J shed 6 bases, with 16 bases lying between them. Looked up from germline, CDR1 is SGHRS and CDR2 is YFSETQ. In DNA, the CDR3 is TGCGCCAGCAGCTTGGGTGGCGGGGGCCTTTTCAATGAGCAGTTCTTC. Translating it yields CASSLGGGGLFNEQFF. Full variable domain (outside the CDR3, taken from reference TRBV5-1 and TRBJ2-1): KAGVTQTPRYLIKTRGQQVTLSCSPISGHRSVSWYQQTPGQGLQFLFEYFSETQRNKGNFPGRFSGRQFSNSRSEMNVSTLELGDSALYLCASSLGGGGLFNEQFFGPGTRLTVL.

This clonotype showed up many times. The junction differs from germline at one of its ends, possibly a read error. The chain links TRBV29-1 to TRBJ1-1, with D possibly matching TRBD1 (5 bases). The CDR3 totals 11 residues. Germline V CDR1 and CDR2: SQVTM, ANQGSEA. The CDR3 nucleotides are TGTACAGGTCTGAGGAACACTGAAGCTTTCTTT. This translates into CTGLRNTEAFF.

This clonotype has a handful of counts. This chain links TRBV10-1 with TRBJ1-1, with D possibly being TRBD1 (6 bases). In germline, CDR1 is WNHNN, CDR2 SYGVQD (reference sequence). CDR3 length equals 9 residues. V dropped 9 bases and J dropped 11 bases, with 10 bases sitting between them. CDR3 DNA sequence: TGCGCCAGGAAGGGGGAGGCTTTCTTT. Its translation: CARKGEAFF.

This clonotype has only a few counts. The genes are TRBV28 and TRBJ2-3, with 7 bases aligning to TRBD2. The length of the CDR3 is 16 residues. Germline trimming cut 6 bases from V and 2 bases from J; bases unmatched to any gene: 11. Germline values: CDR1 MDHEN, CDR2 SYDVKM. The chain's CDR3 is CASSPGGKGITDTQYF. In DNA form, the CDR3 reads TGTGCCAGCAGCCCCGGGGGGAAAGGGATCACAGATACGCAGTATTTT.

This clonotype was observed many times. The chain links TRBV27 to TRBJ2-7; D is tentatively TRBD1 or TRBD2 (6 bases each). CDR3 length: 13 amino acids. The V end was cut by 3 bases, the J end by 7 bases, with 13 bases between. Germline V gene lookup returns CDR1 MNHEY and CDR2 SMNVEV (reference sequence). This chain's CDR3 is CASSFSGAREQYV. As DNA, the CDR3 is TGTGCCAGCAGTTTTTCGGGGGCCCGAGAGCAGTACGTC.

This chain uses TRBV6-6 with TRBJ1-3, with D tentatively TRBD1 (5 bases). Germline CDR1 MNHNY, CDR2 SVGAGI (reference sequence). The CDR3 is made up of 15 amino acids. Trimming removed 3 bases from V and 0 bases from J, with 9 bases in between. The chain's CDR3 is CASSYGASSGNTIYF. The CDR3 region has the DNA TGTGCCAGCAGTTATGGGGCCTCCTCTGGAAACACCATATATTTT.

This clonotype was counted at least ten times. The rearrangement joins TRBV18 to TRBJ1-6; D uncertain. The CDR3 totals 12 residues. CDR1 and CDR2 (germline): KGHSH, LQKENI. The V end was cut by 0 bases, the J end by 7 bases, with 1 base between. The CDR3 protein is CASSPPNSPLHF. Written as DNA, the CDR3 is TGTGCCAGCTCACCACCCAATTCACCCCTCCACTTT.

The table lists this clonotype with many counts. The CDR3 sequence: CASSLGPDRPAFF. CDR3 nucleotides: TGTGCCAGCAGCTTAGGGCCGGACAGGCCGGCTTTCTTT. The chain links TRBV11-3 to TRBJ1-1; TRBD1 agrees at 7 bases. The CDR3 length is 13 residues. Germline V gives CDR1 SGHNT, CDR2 YENEEA. Losses at the gene ends were 1 base for V and 11 bases for J; bases not matched to a gene: 7.

There are many counts of this clonotype. J is TRBJ2-1 and V is TRBV7-6; TRBD2 agrees at 7 bases. After removal of 5 bases from V and 3 bases from J, the junction contained 13 bases not matched to a gene. The germline gives CDR1 SGHVS, CDR2 FNYEAQ. The CDR3 has 17 residues. This CDR3 is CASSIERLARIYNEQFF. The CDR3 bases are TGTGCCAGCAGCATCGAAAGACTAGCCCGAATCTACAATGAGCAGTTCTTC.

The chain is built from TRBV5-1 and TRBJ2-3; 9 positions match TRBD2. Germline V gives CDR1 SGHRS, CDR2 YFSETQ. V shed 5 bases and J 4 bases; nucleotides not matched to a gene: 5. The CDR3 length is 14 residues. CDR3 DNA: TGCGCCAGCAGGACTAGCGGTTATCCAGATACGCAGTATTTT. It is translated as CASRTSGYPDTQYF. Full variable domain (remainder filled in from reference TRBV5-1 and TRBJ2-3): KAGVTQTPRYLIKTRGQQVTLSCSPISGHRSVSWYQQTPGQGLQFLFEYFSETQRNKGNFPGRFSGRQFSNSRSEMNVSTLELGDSALYLCASRTSGYPDTQYFGPGTRLTVL.

This clonotype was observed at least ten times. The rearrangement uses TRBV20-1 and TRBJ1-1; D is uncertain. CDR1 DFQATT and CDR2 SNEGSKA come from the germline V gene (reference sequence). V gave up 4 bases and J gave up 1 base, with 10 bases separating them. The CDR3 covers 13 residues. Written as DNA, the CDR3 is TGCAGTGCTAAGATTGGAACGAACACTGAAGCTTTCTTT. Protein sequence: CSAKIGTNTEAFF.

This clonotype has ten or more counts. CDR3 sequence: CSVEASGTAQETQYF. In DNA form, the CDR3 reads TGCAGCGTTGAAGCTTCCGGGACAGCACAAGAGACCCAGTACTTC. V gene TRBV29-1 combines with J gene TRBJ2-5; 7 bases are a match to TRBD1. The germline V gene has CDR1 SQVTM and CDR2 ANQGSEA. The CDR3 has 15 residues. The V segment lost 1 base and the J segment 2 bases; nucleotides outside the gene matches: 7.

The CDR3 DNA is TGTGCCAGCACCCTAGGGGGGGACGCAGATACGCAGTATTTT. The encoded protein is CASTLGGDADTQYF. The chain couples TRBV7-8 to TRBJ2-3, with D possibly being TRBD2 (7 bases). Trimming took 7 bases from V and 4 from J, leaving 15 bases between them. In germline, CDR1 is SGHVS, CDR2 FQNEAQ. This CDR3 is built from 14 residues. The variable domain in full, completed from reference TRBV7-8 and TRBJ2-3, reads GAGVSQSPRYKVAKRGQDVALRCDPISGHVSLFWYQQALGQGPEFLTYFQNEAQLDKSGLPSDRFFAERPEGSVSTLKIQRTQQEDSAVYLCASTLGGDADTQYFGPGTRLTVL.

This clonotype has at least ten counts. The CDR3 here is CASSSLETGPPYEQYF. CDR3 bases: TGCGCCAGCAGCTCGCTGGAAACAGGACCACCCTACGAGCAGTACTTC. The V call is TRBV5-1, the J call TRBJ2-7, with a weak D call TRBD1 (5 bases). Trimming took off 3 bases at V and 2 bases at J, with 18 bases between the two ends. In germline, CDR1 is SGHRS, CDR2 YFSETQ. The CDR3 is made up of 16 amino acids.